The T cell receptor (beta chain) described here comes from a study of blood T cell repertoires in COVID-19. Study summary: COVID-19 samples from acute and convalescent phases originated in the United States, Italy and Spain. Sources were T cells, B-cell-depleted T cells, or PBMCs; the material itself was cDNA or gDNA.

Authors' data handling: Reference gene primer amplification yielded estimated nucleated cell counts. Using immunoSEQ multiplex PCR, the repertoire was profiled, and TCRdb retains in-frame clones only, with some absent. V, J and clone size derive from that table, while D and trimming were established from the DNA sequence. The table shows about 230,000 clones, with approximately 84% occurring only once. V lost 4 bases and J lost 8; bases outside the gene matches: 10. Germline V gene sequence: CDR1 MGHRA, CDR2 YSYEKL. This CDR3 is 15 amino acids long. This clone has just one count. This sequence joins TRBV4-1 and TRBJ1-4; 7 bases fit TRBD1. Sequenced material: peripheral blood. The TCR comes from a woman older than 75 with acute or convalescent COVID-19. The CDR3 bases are TGCGCCAGCAGCCGATCAGCGGGGGACAGCGAAAAACTGTTTTTT. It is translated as CASSRSAGDSEKLFF.